This T cell receptor beta chain came from a study of T cells in Graves' hyperthyroidism and ophthalmopathy. CDR1 and CDR2 (germline): WNHNN, SYGVQD (reference sequence). This CDR3 contains 15 residues. Trimming took off 0 bases at V and 4 bases at J, with 11 bases between the two ends. In this sample, this clonotype turned up many times. Amplification of TCR beta CDR3 regions used RNA as the template. HTBI primers were the set used in a first-round RT-PCR of the TCR CDR3. TCRdb analysed the multiplex PCR reads with MiXCR anew, one entry per CDR3 protein. Of more than 300,000 distinct CDR3 sequences listed, roughly 20% are singletons.

The genes are TRBV10-1 and TRBJ2-3; perhaps TRBD2 as D (5 bases). The origin of this receptor is a man younger than 35 with Graves' ophthalmopathy. Sequencing was performed on blood. The DNA of the CDR3 is TGCGCCAGCAGTGAGTCGAGTGGAGGTGCAGATACGCAGTATTTT. Translation: CASSESSGGADTQYF.